The next 28 T cell receptor beta chains were all read from a single sample in a study of control samples from healthy donors and cancer patients. The table came from immunoSEQ multiplex PCR; TCRdb's copy has only in-frame clones and leaves some out. The table records roughly 80,000 clones, roughly nine tenths of them present only once. The sequenced sample consisted of blood. The receptors were sampled from a man aged 45-65 years in good health.

The rearrangement links TRBV3-1 (or the pseudogene TRBV3-2) to TRBJ2-7; D not certain. Germline CDR1 is LGHDT and CDR2 is YNNKEL (reference sequence). V was shortened by 0 bases and J by 2 bases, with 11 bases between the two germline ends. The length of the CDR3 is 15 residues. The DNA for the CDR3 is TGTGCCAGCAGCCAAGATCGGATCAGCCCCTACGAGCAGTACTTC. Translated, it gives CASSQDRISPYEQYF.

The gene calls are TRBV7-6 and TRBJ2-7, with 10 bases lining up with TRBD2. Germline V gives CDR1 SGHVS, CDR2 FNYEAQ. With V trimmed by 5 bases and J by 2 bases, 6 bases remained unmatched. The CDR3 spans 15 residues. The CDR3, as DNA: TGTGCCAGCAGCCCACTAGCGGGGATCACCTACGAGCAGTACTTC. This translates into CASSPLAGITYEQYF.

This chain links TRBV3-1 (or the pseudogene TRBV3-2) with TRBJ1-5, with TRBD1 matching over 11 bases. The V and J ends lost 6 bases and 7 bases, in that order; junction bases with no gene match: 8. Germline loops: CDR1 LGHDT, CDR2 YNNKEL (reference sequence). This CDR3 contains 15 residues. CDR3 residues: CASRQTGTGGQPQHF. CDR3 sequence (DNA): TGTGCCAGCAGGCAAACCGGGACAGGGGGACAGCCCCAGCATTTT.

This chain connects TRBV10-2 to TRBJ1-1; D unclear. There are 13 residues in the CDR3. V dropped 6 bases and J dropped 1 base, with 9 bases sitting between them. Germline assignment: CDR1 WSHSY and CDR2 SAAADI. The CDR3 region has the DNA TGCGCCAGCAGAAGTAAGAAGAACACTGAAGCTTTCTTT. It yields the protein CASRSKKNTEAFF.

The gene calls are TRBV11-3 and TRBJ1-2; a possible D gene is TRBD1 (6 bases). V dropped 3 bases and J dropped 8 bases, with 13 bases sitting between them. The CDR3 runs to 13 residues. Germline loops: CDR1 SGHNT, CDR2 YENEEA. The chain's CDR3 is CASSFPLGQGYTF. Here the CDR3 DNA reads TGTGCCAGCAGCTTTCCCCTCGGACAGGGCTACACCTTC.

The chain carries TRBV12-3 or TRBV12-4 and TRBJ1-2; maybe TRBD1 (6 bases). The CDR3 is 11 residues long. V was pared by 5 bases and J by 8 bases, with 9 bases between. The CDR3, as DNA: TGTGCCAGCAGTAGGGGGGCCGGCTACACCTTC. Residues: CASSRGAGYTF.

This sequence joins TRBV30 and TRBJ1-6; TRBD1 matches at 8 bases. Germline V gene data show CDR1 as GTSNPN and CDR2 as SVGIG (reference sequence). After removal of 2 bases from V and 6 bases from J, the junction contained 6 bases not matched to a gene. This CDR3 is built from 15 residues. The CDR3: CAWSPGTGSNSPLHF. CDR3 bases: TGTGCCTGGAGTCCCGGGACAGGATCTAATTCACCCCTCCACTTT.

V and J are TRBV6-5 and TRBJ1-1; possible D gene TRBD1, 5 bases. CDR3 length: 15 residues. V gave up 7 bases and J gave up 1 base, with 16 bases separating them. The V gene's germline CDR1 is MNHEY and CDR2 SVGAGI. The CDR3 sequence: CASNGHGAQNTEAFF. CDR3 DNA sequence: TGTGCCAGCAATGGGCACGGGGCGCAGAACACTGAAGCTTTCTTT.

This rearrangement joins TRBV13 to TRBJ2-7; 8 bases line up with TRBD2. V was pared by 2 bases and J by 0 bases, with 3 bases of the junction left unmatched. This CDR3 is 15 amino acids long. Germline V gives CDR1 PRHDT, CDR2 FYEKMQ (reference sequence). The CDR3, as DNA: TGTGCCAGCAGCTTACTAGGGACTAGCTCCTACGAGCAGTACTTC. This gives the protein CASSLLGTSSYEQYF.

V gene TRBV18 combines with J gene TRBJ1-5; possibly TRBD1 for D (6 bases). The germline CDR1 and CDR2 sequences are KGHSH and LQKENI. V shed 0 bases and J shed 8 bases, with 20 bases lying between them. The CDR3 length is 17 residues. The CDR3 DNA sequence: TGTGCCAGCTCACCACCGGGTGCTGGGGGGGGCAGGAAGCCCCAGCATTTT. It codes for CASSPPGAGGGRKPQHF.

This clone turned up a few times. The genes are TRBV7-2 and TRBJ2-2; TRBD2 aligns across 10 bases. CDR1 is SGHTA and CDR2 is FQGNSA in the germline V gene. This CDR3 comprises 16 residues. Unmatched junction bases numbered 8, after V lost 6 bases and J lost 4 bases. CDR3 sequence (DNA): TGTGCCAGCAGTGAAGCGGGGGGGCTTCTCACCGGGGAGCTGTTTTTT. This encodes CASSEAGGLLTGELFF.

The rearrangement joins TRBV5-6 to TRBJ2-5; weak D call: TRBD1 (5 bases). The CDR3 runs 15 residues. Trimming pared 0 bases from V and 2 bases from J, leaving 11 bases between. Germline V gene lookup returns CDR1 SGHDT and CDR2 YYEEEE. The CDR3 nucleotides read TGTGCCAGCAGCTTGGGGGGCAGGGCTCAAGAGACCCAGTACTTC. As protein: CASSLGGRAQETQYF. Filled out from reference TRBV5-6 and TRBJ2-5, the complete variable domain reads DAGVTQSPTHLIKTRGQQVTLRCSPKSGHDTVSWYQQALGQGPQFIFQYYEEEERQRGNFPDRFSGHQFPNYSSELNVNALLLGDSALYLCASSLGGRAQETQYFGPGTRLLVL.

With respect to this clone: Germline and junction disagree at one end, which may indicate a read error. Other DNA sequences in the sample encode the same CDR3. The chain couples TRBV27 to TRBJ1-2, with D possibly TRBD1 on 6 matching bases. Germline loops: CDR1 MNHEY, CDR2 SMNVEV (reference sequence). This CDR3 comprises 18 residues. The CDR3 nucleotides read TGTGCCAGCACTTACTACCCTTACCGGGACACCTCTAACTACGGCTACACCTTC. It encodes CASTYYPYRDTSNYGYTF.

V and J are TRBV6-6 and TRBJ2-7; D call uncertain. CDR3 length: 12 amino acids. From germline, CDR1 is MNHNY and CDR2 SVGAGI (reference sequence). Trimming shortened V by 2 bases and J by 0 bases, and 2 bases separated the two germline ends. The DNA of the CDR3 is TGTGCCAGCAGTTACGACTCCTACGAGCAGTACTTC. It codes for CASSYDSYEQYF.

V gene TRBV9 combines with J gene TRBJ1-1; D is possibly TRBD1 (6 bases). The CDR3 contains 15 residues. Trimming stripped 0 bases from V and 4 bases from J, with 13 bases between. The germline V gene has CDR1 SGDLS and CDR2 YYNGEE. The CDR3, as DNA: TGTGCCAGCAGCGTAGCCCCAGGACAGTTCACTGAAGCTTTCTTT. Translating gives CASSVAPGQFTEAFF. The full variable domain, its missing parts supplied by reference TRBV9 and TRBJ1-1, is DSGVTQTPKHLITATGQRVTLRCSPRSGDLSVYWYQQSLDQGLQFLIQYYNGEERAKGNILERFSAQQFPDLHSELNLSSLELGDSALYFCASSVAPGQFTEAFFGQGTRLTVV.

The chain carries TRBV19 and TRBJ1-5; 8 bases align to TRBD1. The CDR3 totals 16 residues. Germline V lookup: CDR1 LNHDA, CDR2 SQIVND (reference sequence). Trimming took 6 bases from V and 2 from J; bases not matched to a gene: 9. CDR3 sequence reads: CASSDTGGFGNQPQHF. The CDR3 bases are TGTGCCAGTAGCGATACAGGGGGGTTCGGCAATCAGCCCCAGCATTTT.

This sequence joins TRBV3-1 (or the pseudogene TRBV3-2) and TRBJ1-1; D is uncertain. This CDR3 has 14 amino acids. Germline CDR1 is LGHDT and CDR2 is YNNKEL (reference sequence). Trimming cost V 0 bases and J 6 bases, with 11 bases left between them. The CDR3 coding sequence is TGTGCCAGCAGCCAAGAATTCGTAGCGGCTGAAGCTTTCTTT. This sequence encodes CASSQEFVAAEAFF.

This sequence joins TRBV2 and TRBJ2-2; D gene uncertain. The length of the CDR3 is 14 residues. Trimming cost V 6 bases and J 7 bases, with 15 bases left between them. Germline V gene lookup returns CDR1 SNHLY and CDR2 FYNNEI. CDR3 in DNA: TGTGCCAGCAGGTCTAGTTATTCGAACGGGGAGCTGTTTTTT. Protein product: CASRSSYSNGELFF.

This clone was counted a single time. V and J are TRBV19 and TRBJ1-5; no reliable D call. This CDR3 region has 13 residues. Germline V gene data show CDR1 as LNHDA and CDR2 as SQIVND (reference sequence). The ends were cut back, 5 bases at V and 0 bases at J, with 5 bases in the middle. CDR3 in DNA: TGTGCCAGTAGTGACAATAGCAATCAGCCCCAGCATTTT. Protein sequence: CASSDNSNQPQHF.

This chain links TRBV28 with TRBJ1-4, with a tentative D call TRBD1 (5 bases). Germline V lookup: CDR1 MDHEN, CDR2 SYDVKM. The CDR3 totals 14 residues. Trimming took 6 bases from V and 6 from J, leaving 14 bases between them. The CDR3 sequence is CASRMGPTDEKLFF. The CDR3 bases are TGTGCCAGCAGGATGGGACCAACAGATGAAAAACTGTTTTTT.

V usage is TRBV3-1 (or the pseudogene TRBV3-2) and J usage is TRBJ1-3; D is unresolved. Germline CDR1 is LGHDT and CDR2 is YNNKEL (reference sequence). This CDR3 comprises 15 residues. Trimming cost V 4 bases and J 0 bases, with 10 bases left between them. The CDR3 protein is CASSRGRPSGNTIYF. The CDR3 bases are TGTGCCAGCAGCCGAGGACGGCCCTCTGGAAACACCATATATTTT.

The chain is built from TRBV6-1 and TRBJ1-6; D unclear. CDR1 and CDR2 from the germline V gene are MNHNS and SASEGT. V lost 1 base and J 10 bases, leaving 8 bases between the germline ends. This CDR3 comprises 13 residues. CDR3 residues: CASSEGVGSPLHF. DNA for the CDR3: TGTGCCAGCAGTGAAGGGGTTGGCTCACCCCTCCACTTT.

The V and J genes are TRBV6-5 and TRBJ2-1; D may correspond to TRBD1 or TRBD2 (5 bases each). Germline V lookup: CDR1 MNHEY, CDR2 SVGAGI. V was clipped by 6 bases and J by 7 bases, with 10 bases between them. The CDR3 spans 12 residues. The CDR3: CASRGVFNEQFF. Written as DNA, the CDR3 is TGTGCCAGCAGGGGGGTCTTTAATGAGCAGTTCTTC.

This rearrangement joins TRBV5-1 to TRBJ1-1, with D unclear. From germline, CDR1 is SGHRS and CDR2 YFSETQ. V was trimmed by 2 bases and J by 4 bases, leaving 9 bases between them. There are 13 residues in the CDR3. For the CDR3, the DNA is TGCGCCAGCAGCTTCTGGGAGTCCACTGAAGCTTTCTTT. It codes for CASSFWESTEAFF.

This chain links TRBV19 with TRBJ1-1, with 7 bases matching TRBD1. V gave up 5 bases and J gave up 4 bases; unmatched junction bases: 10. CDR3 size: 15 residues. From germline, CDR1 is LNHDA and CDR2 SQIVND (reference sequence). CDR3: CASSPRTGGVTEAFF. The CDR3 DNA follows: TGTGCCAGTAGTCCCCGGACAGGAGGGGTCACTGAAGCTTTCTTT.

V and J are TRBV2 and TRBJ1-3; D uncertain. Germline assignment: CDR1 SNHLY and CDR2 FYNNEI. V lost 4 bases and J 0 bases, leaving 13 bases between the germline ends. There are 16 residues in the CDR3. This chain's CDR3 is CASSVATPRSGNTIYF. In nucleotides, the CDR3 is TGTGCCAGCAGTGTCGCGACTCCCCGCTCTGGAAACACCATATATTTT.

This chain uses TRBV5-4 with TRBJ2-5, with 9 bases fitting TRBD2. V was clipped by 1 base and J by 5 bases; unmatched bases: 0. The CDR3 contains 13 residues. Germline lookup yields CDR1 SGHNT and CDR2 YYREEE (reference sequence). The CDR3 sequence: CASSLLAGETQYF. The CDR3, as DNA: TGTGCCAGCAGCTTGCTAGCGGGGGAGACCCAGTACTTC.

This clone has just a few counts. The J gene is TRBJ1-6, the V gene TRBV4-2; the match to TRBD1 covers 9 bases. With 3 bases clipped from V and 7 bases from J, the junction kept 7 bases outside the gene matches. The CDR3 extends over 16 amino acids. CDR1 and CDR2 (germline): LGHNA, YNFKEQ. CDR3 amino acids: CASSQADRGLNSPLHF. The DNA for the CDR3 is TGTGCCAGCAGCCAGGCTGACAGGGGGTTGAATTCACCCCTCCACTTT.